This TCR beta chain was obtained from a study of cytomegalovirus exposure and HLA in healthy donors. Findings and caveats of the study: About 90% or about 30% of the time was how often most TCR beta V segments were productive, according to an earlier analysis. Further analysis was carried out later, and it showed several of the most significant clusters appearing linked to common viral pathogens.

PCR used 60 Vbeta primers and 13 Jbeta primers. Data came from immunoSEQ multiplex PCR; TCRdb stores just in-frame clones and leaves some out. The profile shows around 140,000 clones, roughly 80% of them singletons. As for this clone: Its specificity is unknown.

The clonotype originates from a man in his forties in good health and CMV-seronegative. The source material was PBMCs.

CDR3 nucleotides: TGTGCCAGCAGTGTCGAACAGGGAAGCACTGAAGCTTTCTTT. As protein: CASSVEQGSTEAFF. The chain is built from TRBV6-4 and TRBJ1-1, with D possibly being TRBD1 (6 bases). Germline assignment: CDR1 MRHNA and CDR2 SNTAGT. With 4 bases removed from V and 4 bases from J, the gap between germline ends came to 13 bases. The CDR3 is 14 amino acids.